The source of this T cell receptor (beta chain) is a study of blood T cell repertoires in COVID-19. From germline, CDR1 is LGHNA and CDR2 YNFKEQ. There are 17 residues in the CDR3. The V segment lost 2 bases and the J segment 1 base; nucleotides outside the gene matches: 3. Recovered Cohort 3 donors showed two negative PCRs, clearance, or symptom resolution. In the source study's methods: Amplification of reference gene primers provided the estimated nucleated cell counts. The repertoire was sequenced with immunoSEQ multiplex PCR; TCRdb's copy has only in-frame clones and lacks some. Clonal size and the V and J genes are those of that table, whereas D and trimming came from the DNA. The repertoire holds approximately 300,000 clones, with 75% to 90% as singletons.

Sequencing was done on a sample of PBMCs or T cells enriched from blood (not recorded which). The clonotype originates from a man aged 55 to 69 who had recovered from COVID-19. This chain connects TRBV4-2 to TRBJ2-2, with TRBD2 matching 11 bases. CDR3 in DNA: TGTGCCAGCAGCCAATCCGGACTAGCGGGGAACACCGGGGAGCTGTTTTTT. Its protein is CASSQSGLAGNTGELFF.